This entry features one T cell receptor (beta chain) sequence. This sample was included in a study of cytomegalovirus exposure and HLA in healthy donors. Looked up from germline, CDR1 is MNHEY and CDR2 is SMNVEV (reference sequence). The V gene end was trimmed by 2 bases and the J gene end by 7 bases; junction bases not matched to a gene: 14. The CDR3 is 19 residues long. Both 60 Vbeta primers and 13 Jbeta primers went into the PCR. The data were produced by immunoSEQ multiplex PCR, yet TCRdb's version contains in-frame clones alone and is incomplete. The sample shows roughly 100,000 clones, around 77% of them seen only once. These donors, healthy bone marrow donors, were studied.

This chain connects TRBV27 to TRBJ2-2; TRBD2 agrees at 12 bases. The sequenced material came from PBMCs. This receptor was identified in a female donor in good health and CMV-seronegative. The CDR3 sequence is CASSLREGRLAGASGELFF. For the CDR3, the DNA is TGTGCCAGCAGTTTACGAGAGGGGCGACTAGCGGGGGCGAGCGGGGAGCTGTTTTTT.